This T cell receptor beta chain was sequenced in a study of blood T cells in healthy people across ages. A second PCR, run for about 7 to 11 cycles, used a sample-barcoded 5' primer plus a J-beta primer mix. TCRdb used MiXCR to reprocess the 5' RACE reads, holding one entry per CDR3 protein. The sample has under 1,100,000 distinct CDR3 sequences, approximately 25% seen once. Total RNA, at least 5 micrograms per sample, was extracted from PBMCs. This clonotype was detected a few times. V was shortened by 4 bases and J by 7 bases, with 13 bases between the two germline ends. Germline V CDR1 and CDR2: PRHDT, FYEKMQ (reference sequence). There are 13 residues in the CDR3. The same data also went into a second study, on T cells of mothers and their children.

The receptor was derived from a girl aged 2-15 years in good health. The chain uses TRBV13 and TRBJ1-1; no definite D call. What was sequenced was blood. The CDR3 spells CASSSISEGEAFF. As DNA, the CDR3 is TGTGCCAGCAGCTCTATCTCTGAGGGTGAAGCTTTCTTT.